These T cell receptor beta chains were read from a single sample in a study of T cells in Graves' hyperthyroidism and ophthalmopathy. TCRdb analysed the multiplex PCR reads with MiXCR anew, one entry per CDR3 protein. The sample consists of 300,000 to 450,000 distinct CDR3 sequences, approximately 14% of them appearing once. The sequencing sample was made of blood. Source of these receptors: a woman aged 18-35 years with Graves' hyperthyroidism that later progressed to Graves' ophthalmopathy. CDR3s include the opening cysteine and the closing phenylalanine or tryptophan. A D gene is named only where the DNA matches it firmly. Not all rows give a size; the values are once, few, many and, for expanded clones, a class.

abundance: few; j_gene: TRBJ2-3; d_gene: NA; v_gene: TRBV14; len: 15; CDR3nt: TGTGCCAGCAGCCCCCTGTCCCGGGGGACAGATACGCAGTATTTT; CDR3aa: CASSPLSRGTDTQYF
abundance: NA; j_gene: TRBJ2-1; d_gene: TRBD1; v_gene: TRBV7-2; len: 15; CDR3nt: TGTGCCAGCAGCCCGACAGGGGGGTACTACAATGAGCAGTTCTTC; CDR3aa: CASSPTGGYYNEQFF
abundance: NA; j_gene: TRBJ2-7; d_gene: NA; v_gene: TRBV19; len: 14; CDR3nt: TGTGCCAGTAGTAACGCGGAGGGATTCTACGAGCAGTACTTC; CDR3aa: CASSNAEGFYEQYF
abundance: many; j_gene: TRBJ2-5; d_gene: NA; v_gene: TRBV10-3; len: 12; CDR3nt: TGTGCCATCAGTCCCGGCCAAGAGACCCAGTACTTC; CDR3aa: CAISPGQETQYF
abundance: NA; j_gene: TRBJ2-7; d_gene: TRBD1; v_gene: TRBV27; len: 12; CDR3nt: TGTGCCAGCTGGGACAGATCCTACGAGCAGTACTTC; CDR3aa: CASWDRSYEQYF
abundance: NA; j_gene: TRBJ1-1; d_gene: NA; v_gene: TRBV6-5; len: 16; CDR3nt: TGTGCCAGCAGTTATGGGGTCGTCAGGAAGAACACTGAAGCTCTCTTT; CDR3aa: CASSYGVVRKNTEALF
abundance: NA; j_gene: TRBJ1-1; d_gene: NA; v_gene: TRBV28; len: 12; CDR3nt: TGTGCCACCAGGGACGCTCCCGGGGAAGCTTTCTTT; CDR3aa: CATRDAPGEAFF
abundance: many; j_gene: TRBJ1-3; d_gene: NA; v_gene: TRBV2; len: 13; CDR3nt: TGTGCCAGCAGGGAGAGAATTGGAAACACCATATATTTT; CDR3aa: CASRERIGNTIYF
abundance: NA; j_gene: TRBJ1-5; d_gene: NA; v_gene: TRBV6-2/TRBV6-3; len: 15; CDR3nt: TGTGCCAGCACCCTCCTAGCTGGGGGCAATCAGCCCCAGCATTTT; CDR3aa: CASTLLAGGNQPQHF
abundance: NA; j_gene: TRBJ2-7; d_gene: TRBD1; v_gene: TRBV6-6; len: 15; CDR3nt: TGTGCCAGCAGTTACTCGGGGACAGGGGACGACGAGCAGTACTTC; CDR3aa: CASSYSGTGDDEQYF
abundance: NA; j_gene: TRBJ1-2; d_gene: NA; v_gene: TRBV24-1; len: 13; CDR3nt: TGTGCCACCAGTGATTCCCTGACAGCGGGCTACACCTTC; CDR3aa: CATSDSLTAGYTF
abundance: NA; j_gene: TRBJ2-7; d_gene: NA; v_gene: TRBV10-3; len: 12; CDR3nt: TGTGCCATCAGTGGACACCCCTACGAGCAGTACTTC; CDR3aa: CAISGHPYEQYF
abundance: many; j_gene: TRBJ2-1; d_gene: NA; v_gene: TRBV28; len: 12; CDR3nt: TGTGCCAGCAGTTCAACGTCCAATGAGCAGTTCTTC; CDR3aa: CASSSTSNEQFF
abundance: NA; j_gene: TRBJ2-7; d_gene: NA; v_gene: TRBV20-1; len: 13; CDR3nt: TGCAGTGCTAGTCTAAGGAGCTCCTACGAGCAGTACTTC; CDR3aa: CSASLRSSYEQYF
abundance: NA; j_gene: TRBJ2-7; d_gene: TRBD2; v_gene: TRBV28; len: 15; CDR3nt: TGTGCCAGCAGTTTTGGGACTAGCGGTTTCTACGAGCAGTACTTC; CDR3aa: CASSFGTSGFYEQYF
abundance: NA; j_gene: TRBJ2-7; d_gene: TRBD1; v_gene: TRBV6-1; len: 14; CDR3nt: TGTGCCAGCACCTCCCGGACAGGGGGGGGGGAGCAGTACTTC; CDR3aa: CASTSRTGGGEQYF
abundance: NA; j_gene: TRBJ1-5; d_gene: NA; v_gene: TRBV30; len: 13; CDR3nt: TGTGCCTGGAGCCCCGGGGAAGAACAGCCCCAGCATTTT; CDR3aa: CAWSPGEEQPQHF
abundance: few; j_gene: TRBJ2-1; d_gene: TRBD2; v_gene: TRBV7-9; len: 20; CDR3nt: TGTGCCAGCAGCCCCCCCCACGCTCTACTAGCGGGGAGGACGGGCAATGAGCAGTTCTTC; CDR3aa: CASSPPHALLAGRTGNEQFF
abundance: many; j_gene: TRBJ2-3; d_gene: TRBD2; v_gene: TRBV5-1; len: 14; CDR3nt: TGCGCCAGCGACTCGGGACTAGCGAGAGATACGCAGTATTTT; CDR3aa: CASDSGLARDTQYF
abundance: NA; j_gene: TRBJ2-1; d_gene: NA; v_gene: TRBV2; len: 15; CDR3nt: TGTGCCAGCAGGCGGGGCGGGGCCCAGTACAATGAGCAGTTCTTC; CDR3aa: CASRRGGAQYNEQFF
abundance: many; j_gene: TRBJ2-7; d_gene: NA; v_gene: TRBV30; len: 15; CDR3nt: TGTGCCTGGAGTGGCGATACGGCGAGGGCCTACGAGCAGTACTTC; CDR3aa: CAWSGDTARAYEQYF
abundance: many; j_gene: TRBJ2-7; d_gene: NA; v_gene: TRBV7-9; len: 13; CDR3nt: TGTGCCAGCAGCTTCGGGCGGGCCCACGAGCAGTACTTC; CDR3aa: CASSFGRAHEQYF
abundance: many; j_gene: TRBJ2-1; d_gene: TRBD2; v_gene: TRBV12-3/TRBV12-4; len: 15; CDR3nt: TGTGCCAGCACCACGGGCGCGGGAGGGCCCAATGAGCAGTTCTTC; CDR3aa: CASTTGAGGPNEQFF
abundance: NA; j_gene: TRBJ2-1; d_gene: TRBD2; v_gene: TRBV5-4; len: 13; CDR3nt: TGTGCCAGCAGCTTTTGGTCGGGAGGCGAGCAGTTCTTC; CDR3aa: CASSFWSGGEQFF
abundance: few; j_gene: TRBJ2-1; d_gene: NA; v_gene: TRBV6-1; len: 18; CDR3nt: TGTGCCAGCACCGAACTTGGAACCCCGCGGCAGGGATACAATGAGCAGTTCTTC; CDR3aa: CASTELGTPRQGYNEQFF
abundance: many; j_gene: TRBJ1-1; d_gene: NA; v_gene: TRBV29-1; len: 13; CDR3nt: TGCAGCGTTCAAGGGAGGCTGAACACTGAAGCTTTCTTT; CDR3aa: CSVQGRLNTEAFF
abundance: few; j_gene: TRBJ2-5; d_gene: TRBD2; v_gene: TRBV5-5; len: 17; CDR3nt: TGTGCCAGCAGCTTGTTGGGACTAGCGGGAGAAGGGGAGACCCAGTACTTC; CDR3aa: CASSLLGLAGEGETQYF
abundance: few; j_gene: TRBJ1-1; d_gene: NA; v_gene: TRBV19; len: 11; CDR3nt: TGTGCCAGTAGTATTGAGAGTAGAGCTTTCTTT; CDR3aa: CASSIESRAFF
abundance: many; j_gene: TRBJ2-7; d_gene: NA; v_gene: TRBV30; len: 15; CDR3nt: TGTGCCTGGAGTGTGGAAAGGGGGCCTGGGAGGGAGCAGTACTTC; CDR3aa: CAWSVERGPGREQYF
abundance: NA; j_gene: TRBJ2-5; d_gene: NA; v_gene: TRBV7-2; len: 13; CDR3nt: TGTGCCAGCAGCTTAGGGAACACAGAGACCCAGTACTTC; CDR3aa: CASSLGNTETQYF
abundance: many; j_gene: TRBJ2-3; d_gene: TRBD1; v_gene: TRBV5-1; len: 15; CDR3nt: TGCGCCAGCAGCTCGGACAGGCCCCGCACAGATACGCAGTATTTT; CDR3aa: CASSSDRPRTDTQYF
abundance: many; j_gene: TRBJ1-3; d_gene: NA; v_gene: TRBV7-2; len: 16; CDR3nt: TGTGCCAGCAACCCGTCCGTTGGCGTCTCCGGAAACACCATATATTTT; CDR3aa: CASNPSVGVSGNTIYF
abundance: many; j_gene: TRBJ2-1; d_gene: TRBD1; v_gene: TRBV28; len: 16; CDR3nt: TGTGCCAGCAGTTTACCGACAGGGGGAACCGACAATGAGCAGTTCTTC; CDR3aa: CASSLPTGGTDNEQFF
abundance: many; j_gene: TRBJ2-1; d_gene: TRBD2; v_gene: TRBV20-1; len: 14; CDR3nt: TGCAGTGCTAGAACGACTAGCGTCAGAGATGAGCAGTTCTTC; CDR3aa: CSARTTSVRDEQFF
abundance: many; j_gene: TRBJ2-7; d_gene: NA; v_gene: TRBV28; len: 13; CDR3nt: TGTGCCAGCAGTTCGAGCAGCTCCTACGAGCAGTACTTC; CDR3aa: CASSSSSSYEQYF
abundance: many; j_gene: TRBJ2-7; d_gene: NA; v_gene: TRBV28; len: 13; CDR3nt: TGTGCCAGCAGTTTTGAGGTGGGGGACGAGCAGTACTTC; CDR3aa: CASSFEVGDEQYF
abundance: few; j_gene: TRBJ2-2; d_gene: NA; v_gene: TRBV9; len: 15; CDR3nt: TGTGCCAGCAGCGGCCTACAGGGATCCACCGGGGAGCTGTTTTTT; CDR3aa: CASSGLQGSTGELFF
abundance: NA; j_gene: TRBJ1-5; d_gene: NA; v_gene: TRBV19; len: 12; CDR3nt: TGTGCCAGTTGTCAGGGGAATCAGCCCCAGCATTTT; CDR3aa: CASCQGNQPQHF
abundance: NA; j_gene: TRBJ2-1; d_gene: TRBD2; v_gene: TRBV19; len: 15; CDR3nt: TGTGCCAGTACTCGACTAGCGGGAGCCTACAATGAGCAGTTCTTC; CDR3aa: CASTRLAGAYNEQFF
abundance: many; j_gene: TRBJ1-5; d_gene: NA; v_gene: TRBV28; len: 13; CDR3nt: TGTGCCAGCAGTTTAGGTCCTGATCAGCCCCAGCATTTT; CDR3aa: CASSLGPDQPQHF
abundance: few; j_gene: TRBJ2-7; d_gene: NA; v_gene: TRBV6-1; len: 15; CDR3nt: TGTGCCAGCAGTGAAGAATTTGAGGGACTTTACGAGCAGTACTTC; CDR3aa: CASSEEFEGLYEQYF
abundance: many; j_gene: TRBJ2-1; d_gene: NA; v_gene: TRBV28; len: 17; CDR3nt: TGTGCCAGCAGTACTCCTCCGTGGCAGGGGATCTACAATGAGCAGTTCTTC; CDR3aa: CASSTPPWQGIYNEQFF
abundance: many; j_gene: TRBJ2-1; d_gene: NA; v_gene: TRBV30; len: 12; CDR3nt: TGTGCCTGGAGTCTAAACCAGGGTCGGGAGTTCTTC; CDR3aa: CAWSLNQGREFF
abundance: few; j_gene: TRBJ2-1; d_gene: TRBD1; v_gene: TRBV13; len: 16; CDR3nt: TGTGCCAGCAGCTTAGTTGGGACAGGGACGAACAATGAGCAGTTCTTC; CDR3aa: CASSLVGTGTNNEQFF
abundance: many; j_gene: TRBJ2-5; d_gene: TRBD2; v_gene: TRBV13; len: 18; CDR3nt: TGTGCCAGCAGCATCCGACTAGCGGGAGCCATAAACCAAGAGACCCAGTACTTC; CDR3aa: CASSIRLAGAINQETQYF
abundance: many; j_gene: TRBJ2-7; d_gene: NA; v_gene: TRBV28; len: 13; CDR3nt: TGTGCCAGCAGTGATATAAGTTACTACGAGCAGTACTTC; CDR3aa: CASSDISYYEQYF
abundance: many; j_gene: TRBJ1-1; d_gene: NA; v_gene: TRBV12-3/TRBV12-4; len: 17; CDR3nt: TGTGCCAGCAAAAGGTTCGGGGGCAGCCAAATGAACACTGAAGCTTTCTTT; CDR3aa: CASKRFGGSQMNTEAFF
abundance: few; j_gene: TRBJ2-2; d_gene: NA; v_gene: TRBV20-1; len: 18; CDR3nt: TGCAGTGCTAGAGGGGGTGGGGCTTGGGGGAGCCACACCGGGGAGCTGTTTTTT; CDR3aa: CSARGGGAWGSHTGELFF
abundance: many; j_gene: TRBJ1-2; d_gene: TRBD1; v_gene: TRBV6-1; len: 14; CDR3nt: TGTGCCAGCAGTAATCGACAGGGGCAGGGTGGCTACACCTTC; CDR3aa: CASSNRQGQGGYTF
abundance: NA; j_gene: TRBJ2-1; d_gene: NA; v_gene: TRBV4-1; len: 14; CDR3nt: TGCGCCAGCAGCGGGCTAGCAACCTACAATGAGCAGTTCTTC; CDR3aa: CASSGLATYNEQFF
abundance: NA; j_gene: TRBJ1-1; d_gene: NA; v_gene: TRBV9; len: 15; CDR3nt: TGTGCCAGCAGCGTGAGCACAGGGTCGAGCACTGAAGCTTTCTTT; CDR3aa: CASSVSTGSSTEAFF
abundance: NA; j_gene: TRBJ2-2; d_gene: TRBD2; v_gene: TRBV12-3/TRBV12-4; len: 13; CDR3nt: TGTGCCAGCACCATTGGGGGGGTCGGGGAGCTGTTTTTT; CDR3aa: CASTIGGVGELFF